The 3 T cell receptor beta chains below were found in one sample sequenced in a study of blood T cell repertoires in COVID-19. Data came from immunoSEQ multiplex PCR; TCRdb stores just in-frame clones and leaves some out. There are approximately 150,000 clones in the sample; approximately 84% occur only once, and under 6.5% lies in the top ten. The source material was peripheral blood. These receptors all come from a woman aged 45-65 years with COVID-19, enrolled during active disease.

This clone showed up just a few times. This chain joins TRBV14 and TRBJ1-1, with 8 bases that match TRBD1. There are 13 residues in the CDR3. The V and J ends lost 5 bases and 1 base, in that order; junction bases with no gene match: 0. Germline V CDR1 and CDR2: SGHDN, FVKESK. The DNA for the CDR3 is TGTGCCAGCAGCGACAGGGGGAACACTGAAGCTTTCTTT. This sequence encodes CASSDRGNTEAFF.

This clone was counted a single time. The chain is built from TRBV7-2 and TRBJ2-1; 10 bases are shared with TRBD2. Germline trimming cut 1 base from V and 9 bases from J; bases unmatched to any gene: 3. CDR1 and CDR2 from the germline V gene are SGHTA and FQGNSA. This CDR3 region has 14 residues. CDR3 sequence (DNA): TGTGCCAGCAGCTTAGGGAGCGGGGGGGCTGAGCAGTTCTTC. Translating gives CASSLGSGGAEQFF.

J is TRBJ1-4 and V is TRBV7-2; D is uncertain. The V gene's germline CDR1 is SGHTA and CDR2 FQGNSA. V was shortened by 3 bases and J by 8 bases, with 13 bases between the two germline ends. This CDR3 is built from 14 residues. DNA of the CDR3: TGTGCCAGCAGCTTTGGAGGGTTGGGGGAAAAACTGTTTTTT. This codes for CASSFGGLGEKLFF.